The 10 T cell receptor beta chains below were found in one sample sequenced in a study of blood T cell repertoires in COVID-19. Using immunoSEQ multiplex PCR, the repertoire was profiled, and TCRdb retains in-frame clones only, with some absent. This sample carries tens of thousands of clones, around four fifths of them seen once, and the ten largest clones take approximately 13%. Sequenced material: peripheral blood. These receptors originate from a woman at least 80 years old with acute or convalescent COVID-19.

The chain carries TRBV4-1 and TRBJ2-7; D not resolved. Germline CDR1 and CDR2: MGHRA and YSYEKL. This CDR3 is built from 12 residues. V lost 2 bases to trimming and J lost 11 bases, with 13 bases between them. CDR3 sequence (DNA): TGCGCCAGCAGCCAACTTCGAGGTAGGAAGTACTTC. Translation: CASSQLRGRKYF.

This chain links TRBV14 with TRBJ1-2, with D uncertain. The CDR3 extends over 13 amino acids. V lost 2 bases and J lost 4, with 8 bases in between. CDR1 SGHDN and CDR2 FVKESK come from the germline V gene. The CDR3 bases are TGTGCCAGCAGCCAACGGACTGCCTATGGCTACACCTTC. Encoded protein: CASSQRTAYGYTF.

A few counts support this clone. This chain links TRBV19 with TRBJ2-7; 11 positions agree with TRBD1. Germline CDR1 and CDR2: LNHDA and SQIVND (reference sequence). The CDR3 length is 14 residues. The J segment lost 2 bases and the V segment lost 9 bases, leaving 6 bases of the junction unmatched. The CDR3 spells CASKRDRGAYEQYF. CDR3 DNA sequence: TGTGCCAGCAAACGGGACAGGGGGGCCTACGAGCAGTACTTC.

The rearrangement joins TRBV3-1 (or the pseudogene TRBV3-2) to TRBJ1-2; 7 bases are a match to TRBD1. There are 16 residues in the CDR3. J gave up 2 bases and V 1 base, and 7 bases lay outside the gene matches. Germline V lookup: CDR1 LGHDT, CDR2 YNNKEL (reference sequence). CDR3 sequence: CASSQATGQTNYGYTF. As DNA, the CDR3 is TGTGCCAGCAGCCAAGCCACGGGACAGACAAACTATGGCTACACCTTC.

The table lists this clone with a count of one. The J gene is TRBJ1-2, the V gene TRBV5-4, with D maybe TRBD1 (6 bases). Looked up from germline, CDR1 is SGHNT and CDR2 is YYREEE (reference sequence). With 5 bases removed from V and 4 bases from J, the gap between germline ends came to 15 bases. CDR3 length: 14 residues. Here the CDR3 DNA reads TGTGCCAGCAGTTCAATGGACAGCCTCTATGGCTACACCTTC. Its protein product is CASSSMDSLYGYTF.

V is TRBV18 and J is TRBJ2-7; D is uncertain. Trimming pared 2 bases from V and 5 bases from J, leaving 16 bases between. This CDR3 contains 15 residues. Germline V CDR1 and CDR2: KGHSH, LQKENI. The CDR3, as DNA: TGTGCCAGCTCACCAGATGATTCAGGTGCCCACGAGCAGTACTTC. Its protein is CASSPDDSGAHEQYF.

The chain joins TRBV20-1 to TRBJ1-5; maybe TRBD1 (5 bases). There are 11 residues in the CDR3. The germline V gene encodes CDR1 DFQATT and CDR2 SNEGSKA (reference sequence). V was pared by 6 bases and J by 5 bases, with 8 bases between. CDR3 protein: CSAGGYQPQHF. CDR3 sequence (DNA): TGCAGTGCCGGGGGTTATCAGCCCCAGCATTTT.

The CDR3 DNA reads TGTGCCAGCAGCGGGGACAGAAACACAGATACGCAGTATTTT. Translating it yields CASSGDRNTDTQYF. The rearrangement uses TRBV2 and TRBJ2-3, with 7 bases lining up with TRBD1. Germline V gives CDR1 SNHLY, CDR2 FYNNEI. This CDR3 is built from 14 residues. J was trimmed by 2 bases and V by 6 bases; bases with no gene match: 5.

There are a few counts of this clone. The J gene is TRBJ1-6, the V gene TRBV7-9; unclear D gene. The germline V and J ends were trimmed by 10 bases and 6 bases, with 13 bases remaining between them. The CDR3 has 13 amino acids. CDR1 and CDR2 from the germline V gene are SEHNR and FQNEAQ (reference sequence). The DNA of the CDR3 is TGTGCCACAGACTCTTCTCTTAATTCACCCCTCCACTTT. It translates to CATDSSLNSPLHF.

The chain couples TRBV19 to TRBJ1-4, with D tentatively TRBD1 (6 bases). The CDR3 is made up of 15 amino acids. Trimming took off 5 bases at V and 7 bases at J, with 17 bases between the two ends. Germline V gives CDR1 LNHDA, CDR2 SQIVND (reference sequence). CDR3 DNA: TGTGCCAGTAGTTTGGGGGGGCCAGGTGGTGAAAAACTGTTTTTT. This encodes CASSLGGPGGEKLFF.